This entry is about one TCR beta chain. Its antigen remains unidentified. The length of the CDR3 is 17 residues. The germline gives CDR1 SGHVS, CDR2 FNYEAQ. Germline trimming cut 5 bases from V and 7 bases from J; bases unmatched to any gene: 15. This entry is derived from a study of cytomegalovirus exposure and HLA in healthy donors. The PCR made use of 60 Vbeta and 13 Jbeta primers. In the original analysis: There were about 80 million unique TCR beta chains by a later count, and 8.5 million to 14 million of them were shared. Generated by immunoSEQ multiplex PCR, the TCRdb table keeps only in-frame clones and is missing some. V and J calls and clone size are given by that table; D and trimming were obtained from the DNA. Counted here are roughly 230,000 clones, roughly 91% occurring once; the ten biggest clones make up roughly 1.5%. Overall study results and limits: The authors later found TCR association rates varying by HLA locus, with DRB1 most and HLA-C fewest.

The chain employs TRBV7-6 and TRBJ2-7; TRBD2 aligns across 12 bases. The sample taken for sequencing was PBMCs. The TCR sequence derives from a girl aged 2-9 years in good health and CMV-seronegative. The DNA for the CDR3 is TGTGCCAGCAGCCCCCTGACTAGCGGGGGCCCTGCTTGGGAGCAGTACTTC. Its protein is CASSPLTSGGPAWEQYF.